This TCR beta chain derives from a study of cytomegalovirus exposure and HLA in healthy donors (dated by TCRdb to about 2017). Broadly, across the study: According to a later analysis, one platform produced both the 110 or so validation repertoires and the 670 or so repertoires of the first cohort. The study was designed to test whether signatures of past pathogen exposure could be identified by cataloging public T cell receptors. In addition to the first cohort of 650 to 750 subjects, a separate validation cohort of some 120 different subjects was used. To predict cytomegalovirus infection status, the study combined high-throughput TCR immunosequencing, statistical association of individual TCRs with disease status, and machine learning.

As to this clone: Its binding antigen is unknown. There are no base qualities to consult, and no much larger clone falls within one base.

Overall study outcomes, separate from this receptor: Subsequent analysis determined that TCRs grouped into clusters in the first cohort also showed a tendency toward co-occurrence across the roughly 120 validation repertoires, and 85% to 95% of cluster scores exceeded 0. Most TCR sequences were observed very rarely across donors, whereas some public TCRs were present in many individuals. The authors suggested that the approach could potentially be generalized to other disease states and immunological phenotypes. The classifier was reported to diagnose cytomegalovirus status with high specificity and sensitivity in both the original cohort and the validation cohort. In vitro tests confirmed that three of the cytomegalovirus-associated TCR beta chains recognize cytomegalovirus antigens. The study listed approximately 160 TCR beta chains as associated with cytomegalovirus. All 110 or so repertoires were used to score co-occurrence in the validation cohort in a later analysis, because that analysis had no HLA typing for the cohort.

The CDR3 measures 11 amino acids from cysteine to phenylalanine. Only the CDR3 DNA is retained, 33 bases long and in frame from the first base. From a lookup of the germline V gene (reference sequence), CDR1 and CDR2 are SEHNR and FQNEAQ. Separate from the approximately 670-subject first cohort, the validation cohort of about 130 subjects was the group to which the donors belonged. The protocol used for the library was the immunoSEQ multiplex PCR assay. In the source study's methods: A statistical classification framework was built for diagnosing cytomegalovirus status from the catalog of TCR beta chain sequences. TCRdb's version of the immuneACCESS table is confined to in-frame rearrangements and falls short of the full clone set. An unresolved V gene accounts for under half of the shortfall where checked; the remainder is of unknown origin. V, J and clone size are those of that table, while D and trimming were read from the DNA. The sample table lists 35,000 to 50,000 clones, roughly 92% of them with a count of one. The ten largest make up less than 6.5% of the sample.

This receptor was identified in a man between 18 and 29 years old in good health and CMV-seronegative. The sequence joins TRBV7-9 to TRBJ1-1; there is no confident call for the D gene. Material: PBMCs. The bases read TGTTCAATCCAGATAACAACTGAAGCTTTCTTT. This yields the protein CSIQITTEAFF.